This entry lists 9 T cell receptor beta chains sequenced from one sample in a study of shared clonotypes between healthy human individuals. The method was immunoSEQ multiplex PCR; TCRdb's version includes in-frame clones alone and lacks a portion of them. The repertoire includes over a million clones, 70% to 80% of them detected once, and 0.55% to 0.7% sits in the top ten. Input material: memory CD4+ T cells from PBMCs. Noted subset: CD45RA-negative fraction. All receptors come from a man in his late teens or twenties in good health. Some clones in this sample may be carry-over from other donors' samples.

The genes are TRBV5-1 and TRBJ2-7; perhaps D is TRBD1 or TRBD2 (5 bases each). V gave up 5 bases and J gave up 2 bases, with 17 bases separating them. Germline values: CDR1 SGHRS, CDR2 YFSETQ. This CDR3 contains 15 residues. The CDR3: CASRYQRDLTYEQYF. For the CDR3, the DNA is TGCGCCAGCAGGTACCAGAGGGACCTAACCTACGAGCAGTACTTC.

The chain has TRBV28 and TRBJ1-5; D uncertain. V lost 10 bases to trimming and J lost 7 bases, with 17 bases between them. The CDR3 extends over 13 amino acids. CDR1 and CDR2 (germline): MDHEN, SYDVKM. The CDR3 is CATWAAPGQPQHF. The DNA for the CDR3 is TGTGCCACTTGGGCGGCCCCAGGCCAGCCCCAGCATTTT. The full variable domain, in which reference TRBV28 and TRBJ1-5 provide the parts outside the CDR3, is DVKVTQSSRYLVKRTGEKVFLECVQDMDHENMFWYRQDPGLGLRLIYFSYDVKMKEKGDIPEGYSVSREKKERFSLILESASTNQTSMYLCATWAAPGQPQHFGDGTRLSIL.

This rearrangement joins TRBV7-2 to TRBJ2-5, with D hard to call. The V end was cut by 1 base, the J end by 4 bases, with 13 bases between. Germline CDR1 SGHTA, CDR2 FQGNSA. The CDR3 spans 15 residues. CDR3 DNA: TGTGCCAGCAGCTTAGTCGCCTTAAGCCCAGAGACCCAGTACTTC. It is translated as CASSLVALSPETQYF. The full variable domain, its missing parts supplied by reference TRBV7-2 and TRBJ2-5, is GAGVSQSPSNKVTEKGKDVELRCDPISGHTALYWYRQSLGQGLEFLIYFQGNSAPDKSGLPSDRFSAERTGGSVSTLTIQRTQQEDSAVYLCASSLVALSPETQYFGPGTRLLVL.

J is TRBJ1-5 and V is TRBV30; 8 bases match TRBD1. The trim removed 5 bases at V and 7 bases at J, leaving 7 bases unmatched. This CDR3 has 13 amino acids. Germline assignment: CDR1 GTSNPN and CDR2 SVGIG (reference sequence). This CDR3 reads CAWGLDREQPQHF. The CDR3 DNA reads as TGTGCCTGGGGTTTGGACAGGGAACAGCCCCAGCATTTT.

This clone has ten or more counts. The chain employs TRBV14 and TRBJ2-7, with D possibly being TRBD1 (6 bases). The CDR3 consists of 16 residues. Looked up from germline, CDR1 is SGHDN and CDR2 is FVKESK. Trimming cost V 5 bases and J 4 bases, with 21 bases left between them. The CDR3 sequence is CASSDVLGTSPYEQYF. CDR3 in DNA: TGTGCCAGCAGCGATGTATTGGGGACATCTCCGTACGAGCAGTACTTC.

The J gene is TRBJ2-5, the V gene TRBV5-4; possible D gene TRBD1, 6 bases. Per the germline V gene, CDR1 is SGHNT and CDR2 is YYREEE (reference sequence). CDR3 length: 16 residues. The V end lost 4 bases, the J end lost 1 base, and 17 bases lay between the germline ends. The CDR3 reads CASSRPRTGSQETQYF. The CDR3 DNA is TGTGCCAGCAGCCGCCCCCGAACAGGGAGCCAAGAGACCCAGTACTTC. Combining the CDR3 with reference TRBV5-4 and TRBJ2-5 gives the whole variable domain ETGVTQSPTHLIKTRGQQVTLRCSSQSGHNTVSWYQQALGQGPQFIFQYYREEENGRGNFPPRFSGLQFPNYSSELNVNALELDDSALYLCASSRPRTGSQETQYFGPGTRLLVL.

The V and J genes are TRBV6-5 and TRBJ2-7; 9 bases agree with TRBD1. V was pared by 6 bases and J by 6 bases, with 9 bases of the junction left unmatched. The CDR3 spans 14 residues. Germline V gene sequence: CDR1 MNHEY, CDR2 SVGAGI. The CDR3 sequence is CASRATGGSGEQYF. The CDR3 nucleotides read TGTGCCAGCAGGGCGACAGGGGGTTCAGGCGAGCAGTACTTC.

At least ten counts were recorded for this clone. The chain carries TRBV11-2 and TRBJ2-5; 12 nucleotides match TRBD2. This CDR3 has 16 residues. Looked up from germline, CDR1 is SGHAT and CDR2 is FQNNGV. Trimming took 5 bases from V and 2 from J; bases not matched to a gene: 6. The CDR3 is CASSLGTSGLQETQYF. The CDR3 DNA sequence: TGTGCCAGCAGCCTAGGGACTAGCGGGCTACAAGAGACCCAGTACTTC.

This rearrangement joins TRBV7-9 to TRBJ2-3; tentative D call: TRBD2 (5 bases). This CDR3 has 17 amino acids. CDR1 is SEHNR, CDR2 FQNEAQ, per germline (reference sequence). Trimming cost V 5 bases and J 0 bases, with 18 bases left between them. The CDR3 here is CASSPLRTGPSTDTQYF. CDR3 in DNA: TGTGCCAGCAGCCCCCTGCGGACTGGACCTAGCACAGATACGCAGTATTTT.